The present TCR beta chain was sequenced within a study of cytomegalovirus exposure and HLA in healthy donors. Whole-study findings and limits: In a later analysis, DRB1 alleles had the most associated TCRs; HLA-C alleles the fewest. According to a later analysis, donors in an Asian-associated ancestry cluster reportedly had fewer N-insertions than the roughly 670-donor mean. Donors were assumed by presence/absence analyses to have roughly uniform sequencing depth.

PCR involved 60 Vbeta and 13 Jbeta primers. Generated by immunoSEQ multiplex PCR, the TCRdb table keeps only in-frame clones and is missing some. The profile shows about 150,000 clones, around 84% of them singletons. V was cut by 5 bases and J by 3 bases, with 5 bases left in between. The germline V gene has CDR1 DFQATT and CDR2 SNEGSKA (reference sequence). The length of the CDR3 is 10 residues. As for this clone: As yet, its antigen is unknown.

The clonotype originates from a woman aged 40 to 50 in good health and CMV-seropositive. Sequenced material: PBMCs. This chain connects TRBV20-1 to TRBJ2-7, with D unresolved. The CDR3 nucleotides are TGCAGTGCTCTTTTCTACGAGCAGTACTTC. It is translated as CSALFYEQYF.